This TCR beta chain came from a study of neurological immune-mediated disorders. Overall study results and limits: Private repertoires in all groups were suggested by the absence of shared CDR3 amino acid sequences among expanded clones across subjects.

For the unsorted libraries, 2 million PBMCs stored at -80 C served as input. The sample holds many counts of this clonotype. What it binds is not known. The CDR3 has 11 amino acids. V was trimmed by 1 base and J by 8 bases, leaving 8 bases between them. Germline values: CDR1 DFQATT, CDR2 SNEGSKA (reference sequence). 5'RACE employing 10-nucleotide random UMIs yielded the cDNA. Over 180 million TCR-beta sequences (from 15-18 subjects) were yielded by each sequencing run. Each CDR3 protein gets one entry after TCRdb re-called the 5' RACE reads with MiXCR. The data contain approximately 50,000 distinct CDR3 sequences, about a tenth of them singletons.

Sequencing was done on a sample of PBMCs. The receptor was derived from a man between 65 and 80 years old with HTLV-1-associated myelopathy (HAM/TSP). The rearrangement uses TRBV20-1 and TRBJ1-2; D gene uncertain. The CDR3 here is CSARVGEGYTF. The CDR3 DNA follows: TGCAGTGCTAGAGTGGGTGAGGGCTACACCTTC.